This entry lists 28 T cell receptor beta chains sequenced from one sample in a study of T-cell reconstitution after alpha-beta-depleted transplantation in children. TCRbeta library preparation incorporated unique molecular identifiers. TCRdb analysed the PCR reads with MiXCR anew, one entry per CDR3 protein. This repertoire shows a few hundred thousand distinct CDR3 sequences, about an eighth found once; its top ten account for roughly 2.3%. The input for sequencing was PBMCs, mostly from graft donor cells, taken 360 days after TCRalphabeta/CD19-depleted stem cell transplant. The receptor set was obtained from a male patient aged 10 to 17 who had a stem cell transplant for acute myeloid leukemia, so the T cells may come from the graft donor.

This clonotype showed up just a few times. The chain uses TRBV25-1 and TRBJ2-3; D may match TRBD1 or TRBD2 (8 bases each). CDR3 length: 16 residues. Per germline, CDR1 MGHDK and CDR2 SYGVNS. Trimming took off 8 bases at V and 0 bases at J, with 18 bases between the two ends. The CDR3 is CASRQGSGGSTDTQYF. CDR3 in DNA: TGTGCCAGCCGACAGGGGAGCGGGGGAAGCACAGATACGCAGTATTTT.

This clonotype was detected many times. V and J are TRBV29-1 and TRBJ2-1; D is uncertain. Trimming stripped 3 bases from V and 7 bases from J, with 13 bases between. This CDR3 is 13 amino acids long. Germline V lookup: CDR1 SQVTM, CDR2 ANQGSEA. CDR3 bases: TGCAGCGTTGAGAAGGTAGTTAAGAATGAGCAGTTCTTC. Translation: CSVEKVVKNEQFF.

This clonotype was recorded a few times. CDR3 DNA sequence: TGTGCCAGCAGCCCCCGGGGGGGCTACACCGGGGAGCTGTTTTTT. Its translation: CASSPRGGYTGELFF. J is TRBJ2-2 and V is TRBV11-2, with TRBD2 matching 8 bases. J was trimmed by 3 bases and V by 5 bases; bases with no gene match: 5. The CDR3 has 15 residues. Germline V lookup: CDR1 SGHAT, CDR2 FQNNGV.

The V and J genes are TRBV11-2 and TRBJ2-7; D might be TRBD1 (5 bases). V was trimmed by 0 bases and J by 6 bases, leaving 12 bases between them. Germline V gene sequence: CDR1 SGHAT, CDR2 FQNNGV. The CDR3 consists of 14 residues. The CDR3 DNA reads TGTGCCAGCAGCTTAGAACTTTGGCAGGGCGAGCAGTACTTC. As protein: CASSLELWQGEQYF.

As regards this clonotype: This may stem from a read error, because a much larger clone lies one nucleotide away. The chain uses TRBV20-1 and TRBJ2-7; 8 bases are shared with TRBD1. The germline gives CDR1 DFQATT, CDR2 SNEGSKA (reference sequence). Trimming took 6 bases from V and 2 from J; bases not matched to a gene: 6. CDR3 length equals 13 residues. The CDR3: CSATNRGAYEQYF. As DNA, the CDR3 is TGCAGTGCCACGAACAGGGGGGCCTACGAGCAGTACTTC.

This clonotype was detected only a few times. The chain couples TRBV10-3 to TRBJ2-2, with 11 bases that match TRBD1. This CDR3 has 16 amino acids. The trim removed 7 bases at V and 0 bases at J, leaving 4 bases unmatched. Germline CDR1 reads ENHRY; CDR2 reads SYGVKD. The CDR3 here is CAINPGQGANTGELFF. The CDR3 DNA reads TGTGCCATCAACCCGGGACAGGGGGCGAACACCGGGGAGCTGTTTTTT.

This chain links TRBV24-1 with TRBJ2-3, with D perhaps matching TRBD2 (6 bases). The CDR3 is made up of 16 amino acids. In germline, CDR1 is KGHDR, CDR2 SFDVKD. The ends were cut back, 1 base at V and 2 bases at J, with 12 bases in the middle. CDR3 DNA sequence: TGTGCCACCAGTGATTTCAGGCGGGGATTCACAGATACGCAGTATTTT. Translation: CATSDFRRGFTDTQYF.

Concerning this clonotype: The junction departs from the called germline gene at one end, perhaps through a read error. The J gene is TRBJ2-1, the V gene TRBV7-7; 14 nucleotides line up with TRBD2. The V gene's germline CDR1 is SSHAT and CDR2 FNYEAQ (reference sequence). The CDR3 loop spans 17 amino acids. The CDR3 spells CASSPTRTSGRYNEQFF. The CDR3 DNA reads TGTGCTAGCAGCCCCACCCGGACTAGCGGGAGGTACAATGAGCAGTTCTTC.

The V gene is TRBV4-3, the J gene TRBJ2-1; a weak D match, TRBD2 (7 bases). V was pared by 4 bases and J by 6 bases, with 16 bases between. CDR3 length: 15 residues. Germline loops: CDR1 LGHNA, CDR2 YSLEER. The CDR3, as DNA: TGCGCCAGCAGCCCTAGCGGACGCAGGGGCAATGAGCAGTTCTTC. It translates to CASSPSGRRGNEQFF.

The chain is built from TRBV6-2 or TRBV6-3 and TRBJ2-3; 10 nucleotides line up with TRBD2. After removal of 6 bases from V and 7 bases from J, the junction contained 4 bases not matched to a gene. CDR3 size: 13 residues. Germline values: CDR1 MNHEY, CDR2 SVGEGT. The CDR3 DNA is TGTGCCAGCAGATTAGCGGGAGGACATACGCAGTATTTT. It yields the protein CASRLAGGHTQYF.

The chain joins TRBV27 to TRBJ2-2, with TRBD2 matching over 12 bases. Per germline, CDR1 MNHEY and CDR2 SMNVEV (reference sequence). Unmatched junction bases numbered 9, after V lost 5 bases and J lost 5 bases. The CDR3 sequence is 17 residues long. Here the CDR3 reads CASSPWTSGIQTGELFF. The CDR3 bases are TGTGCCAGCAGTCCCTGGACTAGCGGGATCCAAACCGGGGAGCTGTTTTTT.

This clonotype was counted between two and nine times. The V call is TRBV12-3 or TRBV12-4, the J call TRBJ2-5; 9 positions agree with TRBD1. Unmatched junction bases numbered 6, after V lost 5 bases and J lost 5 bases. This CDR3 is built from 14 residues. The CDR3 DNA reads as TGTGCCAGCAGTGCATACAGGGGGCGGGAGACCCAGTACTTC. This encodes CASSAYRGRETQYF.

The V call is TRBV15, the J call TRBJ2-3; D is unresolved. The CDR3 has 15 residues. V lost 2 bases and J 2 bases, leaving 11 bases between the germline ends. Germline CDR1 reads LNHNV; CDR2 reads YYDKDF (reference sequence). In DNA form, the CDR3 reads TGTGCCACCAGCAGACACGTTACCCTCACAGATACGCAGTATTTT. This encodes CATSRHVTLTDTQYF.

J is TRBJ2-7 and V is TRBV6-5, with D perhaps matching TRBD1 or TRBD2 (5 bases each). The CDR3 sequence is 12 residues long. Germline V gene sequence: CDR1 MNHEY, CDR2 SVGAGI. V lost 2 bases, J lost 4 bases, and 6 bases lay in between. The CDR3 DNA reads TGTGCCAGCAGTTACGAGGGGTACGAGCAGTACTTC. It is translated as CASSYEGYEQYF.

This clonotype was seen a single time. The rearrangement uses TRBV18 and TRBJ1-1; D gene uncertain. Trimming removed 0 bases from V and 11 bases from J, with 10 bases in between. The CDR3 is made up of 12 amino acids. Per germline, CDR1 KGHSH and CDR2 LQKENI. The CDR3 protein is CASSPPEGRAFF. CDR3 bases: TGTGCCAGCTCACCACCAGAGGGCCGGGCTTTCTTT.

CDR3 DNA: TGTGCCAGCAGTCCGGGACAGGTGAACACTGAAGCTTTCTTT. Amino acid sequence: CASSPGQVNTEAFF. The V call is TRBV12-3 or TRBV12-4, the J call TRBJ1-1; 8 bases match TRBD1. The CDR3 is 14 residues long. V lost 5 bases, J lost 0 bases, and 2 bases stayed unmatched.

This clonotype was picked up many times. The CDR3 DNA sequence: TGCGCCAGCAGCCCCTTAAGCGGGAGGAGGTACGAGCAGTACTTC. It specifies CASSPLSGRRYEQYF. The chain uses TRBV5-1 and TRBJ2-7, with 9 nucleotides matching TRBD2. This CDR3 has 15 amino acids. The V gene end was trimmed by 4 bases and the J gene end by 4 bases; junction bases not matched to a gene: 9. The germline CDR1 and CDR2 sequences are SGHRS and YFSETQ. Combining the CDR3 with reference TRBV5-1 and TRBJ2-7 gives the whole variable domain KAGVTQTPRYLIKTRGQQVTLSCSPISGHRSVSWYQQTPGQGLQFLFEYFSETQRNKGNFPGRFSGRQFSNSRSEMNVSTLELGDSALYLCASSPLSGRRYEQYFGPGTRLTVT.

V is TRBV7-9 and J is TRBJ2-7; 7 bases fit TRBD1. CDR1 SEHNR and CDR2 FQNEAQ come from the germline V gene (reference sequence). The CDR3 totals 14 residues. With V trimmed by 4 bases and J by 3 bases, 6 bases remained unmatched. CDR3 residues: CASSYQGVIYEQYF. The CDR3 region has the DNA TGTGCCAGCAGCTATCAGGGGGTGATCTACGAGCAGTACTTC.

The chain uses TRBV14 and TRBJ2-2; 8 bases are a match to TRBD2. V shed 3 bases and J 5 bases; nucleotides not matched to a gene: 2. The germline gives CDR1 SGHDN, CDR2 FVKESK. CDR3 length equals 14 residues. CDR3 bases: TGTGCCAGCAGCCACGGCGGGAGGACCGGGGAGCTGTTTTTT. Translating it yields CASSHGGRTGELFF.

This clonotype has more than one count but fewer than ten. This sequence joins TRBV15 and TRBJ1-1, with D possibly matching TRBD1 (6 bases). This CDR3 is 15 amino acids long. The germline V and J ends were trimmed by 0 bases and 3 bases, with 11 bases remaining between them. Germline assignment: CDR1 LNHNV and CDR2 YYDKDF (reference sequence). The CDR3 DNA reads TGTGCCACCAGCAGAGAAAGGACAGCAGACACTGAAGCTTTCTTT. Translation gives CATSRERTADTEAFF.

This clonotype has only a few counts. The J gene is TRBJ2-3, the V gene TRBV13, with D maybe TRBD2 (6 bases). Germline V gene lookup returns CDR1 PRHDT and CDR2 FYEKMQ (reference sequence). This CDR3 is built from 17 residues. V was clipped by 5 bases and J by 8 bases, with 26 bases between them. The CDR3 sequence: CASSHPPGLEKAGTQYF. The CDR3 DNA sequence: TGTGCCAGCAGCCATCCACCGGGTCTCGAAAAAGCGGGTACGCAGTATTTT.

About this clonotype itself: The germline gene is not matched at one end of the junction; a read error may be the cause. The V call is TRBV12-3 or TRBV12-4, the J call TRBJ2-7, with 11 bases matching TRBD2. The CDR3 contains 15 residues. CDR3 bases: TGTGCCAGCAGTTTCGGCCCTGGGCGACTAGCGGGACACAACTTC. Translation gives CASSFGPGRLAGHNF.

In its sample, this clonotype was seen a few times. The rearrangement joins TRBV14 to TRBJ2-2; tentative D call: TRBD1 (6 bases). This CDR3 region has 15 residues. Trimming shortened V by 5 bases and J by 5 bases, and 15 bases separated the two germline ends. Germline V gene lookup returns CDR1 SGHDN and CDR2 FVKESK. The CDR3 DNA reads as TGTGCCAGCAGCGAAACAGGGCGAGGAACCGGGGAGCTGTTTTTT. It translates to CASSETGRGTGELFF.

This clonotype was seen repeatedly, ten times or more. The gene calls are TRBV29-1 and TRBJ1-4, with TRBD1 matching 10 bases. This CDR3 is built from 14 residues. V shed 6 bases, J shed 5 bases, and the junction held 6 bases outside the gene matches. Per the germline V gene, CDR1 is SQVTM and CDR2 is ANQGSEA. The CDR3 loop reads CSVRWTGGNEKLFF. The CDR3 bases are TGCAGCGTCCGGTGGACAGGGGGGAATGAAAAACTGTTTTTT.

The rearrangement links TRBV6-2 or TRBV6-3 to TRBJ1-5, with 7 bases lining up with TRBD1. CDR1 is MNHEY, CDR2 SVGEGT, per germline. With 6 bases clipped from V and 11 bases from J, the junction kept 16 bases outside the gene matches. The CDR3 has 15 amino acids. This CDR3 reads CASSPKGGWVGAQHF. CDR3 DNA sequence: TGTGCCAGCAGCCCGAAAGGGGGCTGGGTGGGGGCCCAGCATTTT.

This clonotype was recorded many times. The DNA for the CDR3 is TGTGCCAGCACCGATCGCAGGGTTCAGAACACTGAAGCTTTCTTT. This sequence encodes CASTDRRVQNTEAFF. The rearrangement joins TRBV12-3 or TRBV12-4 to TRBJ1-1; possible D gene TRBD1, 5 bases. V was cut by 7 bases and J by 1 base, with 16 bases left in between. This CDR3 is 15 amino acids long.

The rearrangement links TRBV4-2 to TRBJ2-5; unclear D gene. Germline CDR1 is LGHNA and CDR2 is YNFKEQ. The V and J ends lost 0 bases and 4 bases respectively, with 21 bases between them. The CDR3 totals 18 residues. The CDR3: CASSQEEGLLVLGETQYF. CDR3 coding DNA: TGTGCCAGCAGCCAAGAAGAAGGGTTGCTGGTACTTGGAGAGACCCAGTACTTC.

This rearrangement joins TRBV19 to TRBJ2-2, with 7 nucleotides matching TRBD1. Germline V gives CDR1 LNHDA, CDR2 SQIVND (reference sequence). Trimming cost V 2 bases and J 4 bases; bases outside gene matches: 1. The CDR3 contains 14 residues. CDR3 DNA: TGTGCCAGTAGTATAAGGGGGCGCACCGGGGAGCTGTTTTTT. This gives the protein CASSIRGRTGELFF.